This entry is about one T cell receptor (beta chain). This sample was included in a study of blood T cell repertoires in COVID-19. Overall study: Samples came from the United States, Italy and Spain, spanning acute and convalescent COVID-19. Sample material is recorded as cDNA or gDNA derived from T cells, B-cell-depleted T cells, or PBMCs.

The assay was immunoSEQ multiplex PCR, and TCRdb's table has in-frame clones only and misses some. The sample lists 150,000 to 180,000 clones, roughly 89% occurring once. The specimen sequenced was peripheral blood. The TCR was taken from a man aged 45 to 65 with acute or convalescent COVID-19.

The DNA for the CDR3 is TGTGCCAGCAGCTACAGTACCGGTACAGCAAGGCTAAGCTACACCTTC. Translating gives CASSYSTGTARLSYTF. The chain is built from TRBV6-6 and TRBJ1-2; D gene uncertain. The V end was cut by 6 bases, the J end by 9 bases, with 26 bases between. The V gene's germline CDR1 is MNHNY and CDR2 SVGAGI (reference sequence). The CDR3 extends over 16 amino acids.